Following are 24 T cell receptor beta chains from one sample sequenced in a study of CD4 T cells in relation to SARS-CoV-2 and coronaviruses. The method was immunoSEQ multiplex PCR; TCRdb's version includes in-frame clones alone and lacks a portion of them. The profile shows 30,000 to 40,000 clones, under 85% of them singletons. Their cognate antigens are unknown. Specimen: memory CD4+ T cells from PBMCs, cultured in vitro. The source is an adult with COVID-19.

The gene calls are TRBV24-1 and TRBJ2-2; 11 bases align to TRBD1. The germline V gene has CDR1 KGHDR and CDR2 SFDVKD. This CDR3 comprises 16 residues. V gave up 6 bases and J gave up 3 bases; unmatched junction bases: 5. The CDR3 here is CATSRRTGGYTGELFF. The CDR3 DNA reads as TGTGCCACCAGTCGAAGGACAGGGGGCTACACCGGGGAGCTGTTTTTT.

Only a few counts were recorded for this clone. The CDR3 region is CASSRDPGGITGELFF. CDR3 bases: TGCGCCAGCAGCCGGGATCCCGGGGGTATCACCGGGGAGCTGTTTTTT. The chain carries TRBV5-1 and TRBJ2-2; maybe TRBD2 (6 bases). The CDR3 covers 16 residues. The ends were cut back, 4 bases at V and 4 bases at J, with 17 bases in the middle. Germline V CDR1 and CDR2: SGHRS, YFSETQ.

The chain joins TRBV6-2 or TRBV6-3 to TRBJ1-2; no firm D call. The V gene's germline CDR1 is MNHEY and CDR2 SVGEGT. V lost 4 bases and J 12 bases, leaving 12 bases between the germline ends. The CDR3 totals 11 residues. CDR3 coding DNA: TGTGCCAGCAGTTTCCTCGGAGTTGACACCTTC. Its protein product is CASSFLGVDTF.

J is TRBJ1-4 and V is TRBV7-9; D is possibly TRBD1 (6 bases). The CDR3 is 13 residues long. Germline V gene sequence: CDR1 SEHNR, CDR2 FQNEAQ (reference sequence). Trimming took off 6 bases at V and 7 bases at J, with 12 bases between the two ends. The CDR3 region is CASRRTVGEKLFF. The CDR3 DNA is TGTGCCAGCAGAAGGACAGTGGGTGAAAAACTGTTTTTT.

This chain connects TRBV18 to TRBJ2-7; D unclear. Germline V gene lookup returns CDR1 KGHSH and CDR2 LQKENI. V dropped 4 bases and J dropped 0 bases, with 7 bases sitting between them. The CDR3 spans 13 residues. This CDR3 is CASSRRYSYEQYF. The CDR3 bases are TGTGCCAGCTCACGACGGTACTCCTACGAGCAGTACTTC.

The rearrangement uses TRBV7-2 and TRBJ2-7; no clear D gene. The CDR3 has 11 amino acids. Trimming cost V 5 bases and J 6 bases, with 8 bases left between them. CDR1 and CDR2 (germline): SGHTA, FQGNSA. This CDR3 is CASSEQREQYF. CDR3 nucleotides: TGTGCCAGCAGCGAGCAGCGCGAGCAGTACTTC.

CDR3 sequence: CATGQGEWYEQYF. CDR3 sequence (DNA): TGTGCCACCGGACAAGGGGAGTGGTACGAGCAGTACTTC. This rearrangement joins TRBV10-3 to TRBJ2-7; D may correspond to TRBD1 or TRBD2 (5 bases each). Germline V CDR1 and CDR2: ENHRY, SYGVKD. The CDR3 is 13 residues long. Trimming removed 10 bases at V and 4 bases at J, with 17 bases between.

The genes are TRBV19 and TRBJ1-4; a weak D match, TRBD1 (6 bases). Trimming took 0 bases from V and 5 from J, leaving 10 bases between them. This CDR3 is built from 15 residues. CDR1 and CDR2 (germline): LNHDA, SQIVND (reference sequence). The CDR3 DNA reads TGTGCCAGTAGTATAGAGGCAGGGGCGAATGAAAAACTGTTTTTT. Residues: CASSIEAGANEKLFF. Supplemented by reference TRBV19 and TRBJ1-4, the full variable domain reads DGGITQSPKYLFRKEGQNVTLSCEQNLNHDAMYWYRQDPGQGLRLIYYSQIVNDFQKGDIAEGYSVSREKKESFPLTVTSAQKNPTAFYLCASSIEAGANEKLFFGSGTQLSVL.

The chain employs TRBV11-2 and TRBJ2-5, with 9 bases identical to TRBD1. CDR1 SGHAT and CDR2 FQNNGV come from the germline V gene. With V trimmed by 5 bases and J by 1 base, 5 bases remained unmatched. The CDR3 is 15 residues long. CDR3 sequence: CASSRGQGVQETQYF. DNA of the CDR3: TGTGCCAGCAGCCGGGGACAGGGAGTCCAAGAGACCCAGTACTTC.

J is TRBJ2-5 and V is TRBV29-1; 8 bases are shared with TRBD1. The germline CDR1 and CDR2 sequences are SQVTM and ANQGSEA. V lost 6 bases and J lost 2; bases outside the gene matches: 5. The length of the CDR3 is 13 residues. CDR3 protein: CSVIQGAQETQYF. CDR3 in DNA: TGCAGCGTCATCCAGGGGGCACAAGAGACCCAGTACTTC.

J is TRBJ1-1 and V is TRBV7-9; D possibly corresponds to TRBD1 (6 bases). The V and J ends lost 7 bases and 4 bases respectively, with 22 bases between them. The length of the CDR3 is 16 residues. CDR1 and CDR2 from the germline V gene are SEHNR and FQNEAQ (reference sequence). The CDR3 here is CASTPGGPRGSTEAFF. The CDR3 nucleotides read TGTGCCAGCACCCCCGGGGGCCCCCGGGGGTCCACTGAAGCTTTCTTT.

This clone has only one observation. The V gene is TRBV11-2, the J gene TRBJ2-2; D perhaps matches TRBD1 (6 bases). V lost 3 bases to trimming and J lost 0 bases, with 17 bases between them. Germline CDR1 SGHAT, CDR2 FQNNGV. CDR3 length: 18 residues. CDR3 bases: TGTGCCAGCAGCTTTCCCGGACAGCACTCAGCGAACACCGGGGAGCTGTTTTTT. Translated, it gives CASSFPGQHSANTGELFF.

The chain couples TRBV7-3 to TRBJ1-1, with D possibly matching TRBD1 (6 bases). Trimming left V 2 bases short and J 3 bases short, with 13 bases between. Germline assignment: CDR1 SGHTA and CDR2 FQGTGA. The CDR3 has 15 residues. CDR3 sequence: CASSLFGGADTEAFF. For the CDR3, the DNA is TGTGCCAGCAGCTTATTCGGGGGGGCGGACACTGAAGCTTTCTTT.

This clone showed up just once. The chain has TRBV11-2 and TRBJ2-7, with D possibly matching TRBD2 (6 bases). This CDR3 has 14 residues. V gave up 5 bases and J gave up 0 bases, with 11 bases separating them. CDR1 is SGHAT and CDR2 is FQNNGV in the germline V gene. The CDR3, as DNA: TGTGCCAGCAGCCCACTGACTAGCTCCTACGAGCAGTACTTC. It specifies CASSPLTSSYEQYF.

The chain uses TRBV7-6 and TRBJ2-7; 10 bases align to TRBD2. V gave up 1 base and J gave up 6 bases; unmatched junction bases: 12. The V gene's germline CDR1 is SGHVS and CDR2 FNYEAQ. There are 17 residues in the CDR3. The CDR3 nucleotides are TGTGCCAGCAGCTTAGGAGGGGGGAGCGGGAGGGCCGGCGAGCAGTACTTC. Amino acid sequence: CASSLGGGSGRAGEQYF.

This chain uses TRBV30 with TRBJ2-3; weak D call: TRBD1 (6 bases). This CDR3 region has 14 residues. Between the trimmed V and J ends, which lost 5 bases and 2 bases, there was a span of 14 bases. Germline V gene data show CDR1 as GTSNPN and CDR2 as SVGIG (reference sequence). In nucleotides, the CDR3 is TGTGCCTGGGCGCACCAGGGGAACACAGATACGCAGTATTTT. It specifies CAWAHQGNTDTQYF.

The table lists this clone with a few counts. The chain combines TRBV5-1 with TRBJ2-2; 7 bases agree with TRBD1. After removal of 4 bases from V and 7 bases from J, the junction contained 10 bases not matched to a gene. Germline-derived CDR1 and CDR2 are SGHRS and YFSETQ. The CDR3 runs 15 residues. CDR3 region: CASSELQGYGGELFF. The CDR3 coding sequence is TGCGCCAGCAGCGAACTACAGGGGTATGGCGGGGAGCTGTTTTTT.

J is TRBJ2-3 and V is TRBV25-1, with 11 positions matching TRBD2. Germline V gene sequence: CDR1 MGHDK, CDR2 SYGVNS. The V gene end was trimmed by 1 base and the J gene end by 5 bases; junction bases not matched to a gene: 5. This CDR3 comprises 16 residues. CDR3 DNA: TGTGCCAGCAGTGAATCTCGACTAGCGGGGCGAGATACGCAGTATTTT. It yields the protein CASSESRLAGRDTQYF.

This clone was counted a few times. The chain links TRBV18 to TRBJ2-7; 7 positions agree with TRBD1. CDR3 length: 15 residues. The V gene's germline CDR1 is KGHSH and CDR2 LQKENI. Germline trimming cut 0 bases from V and 4 bases from J; bases unmatched to any gene: 6. CDR3 region: CASSPPTGSKYEQYF. CDR3 bases: TGTGCCAGCTCACCACCGACAGGGAGTAAATACGAGCAGTACTTC.

This clone has more than one count but fewer than ten. The chain is built from TRBV9 and TRBJ1-6; 9 bases match TRBD1. The germline gives CDR1 SGDLS, CDR2 YYNGEE. Trimming took 4 bases from V and 10 from J; bases not matched to a gene: 6. The CDR3 is made up of 14 amino acids. CDR3 protein: CASSFGTGLSPLHF. DNA for the CDR3: TGTGCCAGCAGCTTCGGGACAGGGCTCTCACCCCTCCACTTT.

The chain couples TRBV11-3 to TRBJ2-2; D gene uncertain. From germline, CDR1 is SGHNT and CDR2 YENEEA. CDR3 length equals 16 residues. Trimming left V 2 bases short and J 3 bases short, with 13 bases between. CDR3 residues: CASSLTLGSHTGELFF. The CDR3 DNA reads as TGTGCCAGCAGCTTAACGTTGGGGTCTCACACCGGGGAGCTGTTTTTT.

The rearrangement joins TRBV24-1 to TRBJ2-4; D call uncertain. With 4 bases removed from V and 5 bases from J, the gap between germline ends came to 14 bases. Germline V gene lookup returns CDR1 KGHDR and CDR2 SFDVKD. CDR3 length equals 15 residues. Here the CDR3 reads CATSDPAISENIQYF. The CDR3 DNA follows: TGTGCCACCAGTGACCCAGCGATATCGGAAAACATTCAGTACTTC.

The chain combines TRBV29-1 with TRBJ2-3, with D perhaps matching TRBD1 (6 bases). The CDR3 totals 13 residues. CDR1 and CDR2 from the germline V gene are SQVTM and ANQGSEA. Trimming took 6 bases from V and 4 from J, leaving 14 bases between them. CDR3 nucleotide sequence: TGCAGCGTGGGACACCCATCGCCAGATACGCAGTATTTT. It yields the protein CSVGHPSPDTQYF.

The J gene is TRBJ1-4, the V gene TRBV5-5, with TRBD1 as a possible D gene (5 bases). Germline-derived CDR1 and CDR2 are SGHKS and YYEKEE (reference sequence). The CDR3 has 15 amino acids. Trimming stripped 4 bases from V and 5 bases from J, with 15 bases between. The CDR3 region is CASSQTTVANEKLFF. As DNA, the CDR3 is TGTGCCAGCAGCCAGACGACAGTGGCGAATGAAAAACTGTTTTTT.